Each of the 9 T cell receptor beta chains below was sequenced from the same sample in a study of T cells after yellow fever vaccination. TCRdb fed the 5' RACE reads into MiXCR, producing one record per CDR3 protein. The sample records 70,000 or so distinct CDR3 sequences, approximately 5.9% being singletons. Material: CD4+ T cells sorted from PBMCs, obtained around 14 days after the first yellow fever vaccination. The receptors here all came from a young man who received the YFV17D yellow fever vaccine.

This clonotype was seen ten or more times. This sequence joins TRBV5-4 and TRBJ2-2, with 8 positions matching TRBD2. Germline CDR1 SGHNT, CDR2 YYREEE (reference sequence). The CDR3 is made up of 16 amino acids. V was pared by 4 bases and J by 5 bases, with 10 bases of the junction left unmatched. CDR3: CASSPAGGGNTGELFF. Here the CDR3 DNA reads TGTGCCAGCAGCCCCGCGGGCGGGGGGAATACCGGGGAGCTGTTTTTT.

The gene calls are TRBV28 and TRBJ1-1; 9 bases are shared with TRBD1. The CDR3 has 15 amino acids. Germline trimming cut 3 bases from V and 5 bases from J; bases unmatched to any gene: 7. Germline CDR1 is MDHEN and CDR2 is SYDVKM. In DNA form, the CDR3 reads TGTGCCAGCAGTTTGTGGGACAGGGTCGGTACTGAAGCTTTCTTT. As protein: CASSLWDRVGTEAFF.

This clonotype was detected ten times or more. The rearrangement uses TRBV4-1 and TRBJ2-1; 8 nucleotides line up with TRBD2. The CDR3 contains 18 residues. With V trimmed by 0 bases and J by 4 bases, 11 bases remained unmatched. Germline V gene sequence: CDR1 MGHRA, CDR2 YSYEKL. In DNA, the CDR3 is TGCGCCAGCAGCCAAGATATGGCAGTAGCGGGGAATTACAATGAGCAGTTCTTC. As protein: CASSQDMAVAGNYNEQFF.

This clonotype was recorded many times. This chain links TRBV7-6 with TRBJ2-3, with a weak D call TRBD1 (5 bases). This CDR3 comprises 14 residues. Germline assignment: CDR1 SGHVS and CDR2 FNYEAQ. Trimming pared 4 bases from V and 1 base from J, leaving 9 bases between. The CDR3 loop reads CASSSGQGTDTQYF. In DNA form, the CDR3 reads TGTGCCAGCAGCTCCGGACAAGGCACAGATACGCAGTATTTT. Together with reference TRBV7-6 and TRBJ2-3, the CDR3 gives the full variable domain: GAGVSQSPRYKVTKRGQDVALRCDPISGHVSLYWYRQALGQGPEFLTYFNYEAQQDKSGLPNDRFSAERPEGSISTLTIQRTEQRDSAMYRCASSSGQGTDTQYFGPGTRLTVL.

This clonotype has a count of ten or more. The V call is TRBV29-1, the J call TRBJ1-3, with unresolved D. Trimming shortened V by 3 bases and J by 1 base, and 10 bases separated the two germline ends. In germline, CDR1 is SQVTM, CDR2 ANQGSEA. The CDR3 consists of 14 residues. In nucleotides, the CDR3 is TGCAGCGTTGAGTCCGACTTATCTGGAAACACCATATATTTT. This gives the protein CSVESDLSGNTIYF.

This clonotype was recorded many times. The rearrangement links TRBV2 to TRBJ1-1; D might be TRBD1 (6 bases). This CDR3 spans 15 amino acids. The V and J ends lost 1 base and 4 bases respectively, with 13 bases between them. Germline CDR1 is SNHLY and CDR2 is FYNNEI. CDR3 amino acids: CASSEGRQGSTEAFF. CDR3 DNA: TGTGCCAGCAGTGAAGGACGGCAGGGGAGCACTGAAGCTTTCTTT.

There are many counts of this clonotype. This chain connects TRBV14 to TRBJ2-7; D is uncertain. Trimming removed 1 base from V and 3 bases from J, with 4 bases in between. Germline assignment: CDR1 SGHDN and CDR2 FVKESK. The CDR3 is 12 residues long. CDR3 loop: CASSQARYEQYF. The DNA of the CDR3 is TGTGCCAGCAGCCAAGCTCGCTACGAGCAGTACTTC.

The table lists this clonotype with many counts. The chain employs TRBV7-2 and TRBJ2-4; 7 nucleotides agree with TRBD1. The CDR3 runs 15 residues. The germline gives CDR1 SGHTA, CDR2 FQGNSA. The V gene end was trimmed by 3 bases and the J gene end by 4 bases; junction bases not matched to a gene: 6. For the CDR3, the DNA is TGTGCCAGCAGCTTCTATGGGACAGAAAAAAACATTCAGTACTTC. This gives the protein CASSFYGTEKNIQYF.

This clonotype was counted many times. J is TRBJ2-1 and V is TRBV7-6; 11 bases map to TRBD2. The ends lost 2 bases at V and 0 bases at J; junction bases unmatched: 12. Germline V CDR1 and CDR2: SGHVS, FNYEAQ. There are 20 residues in the CDR3. DNA for the CDR3: TGTGCCAGCAGCTTATCGAGGACTAGCGGGTTTCGGAGCTCCTACAATGAGCAGTTCTTC. Translating gives CASSLSRTSGFRSSYNEQFF.